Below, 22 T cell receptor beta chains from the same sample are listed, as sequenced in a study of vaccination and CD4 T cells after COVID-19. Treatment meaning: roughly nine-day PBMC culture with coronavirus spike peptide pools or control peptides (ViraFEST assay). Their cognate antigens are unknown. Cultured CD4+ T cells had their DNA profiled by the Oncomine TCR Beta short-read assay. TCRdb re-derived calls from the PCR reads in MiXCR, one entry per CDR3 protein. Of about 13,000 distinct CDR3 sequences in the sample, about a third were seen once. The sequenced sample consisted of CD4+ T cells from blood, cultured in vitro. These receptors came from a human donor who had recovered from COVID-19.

In DNA form, the CDR3 reads TGTGCCAGAAGGAGAGGTGGAGGGCCGGGGGGAACAGATACGCAGTATTTT. Amino acids: CARRRGGGPGGTDTQYF. The chain is built from TRBV5-3 and TRBJ2-3; 7 nucleotides agree with TRBD2. TRBV5-3 is an ORF, with its function uncertain. After removal of 5 bases from V and 3 bases from J, the junction contained 15 bases not matched to a gene. The CDR3 is 17 amino acids.

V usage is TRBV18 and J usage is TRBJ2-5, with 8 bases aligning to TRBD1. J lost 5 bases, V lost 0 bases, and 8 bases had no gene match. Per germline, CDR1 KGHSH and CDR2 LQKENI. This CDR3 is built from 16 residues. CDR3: CASSPPGQGAWETQYF. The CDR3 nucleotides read TGTGCCAGCTCACCACCAGGGCAGGGGGCATGGGAGACCCAGTACTTC.

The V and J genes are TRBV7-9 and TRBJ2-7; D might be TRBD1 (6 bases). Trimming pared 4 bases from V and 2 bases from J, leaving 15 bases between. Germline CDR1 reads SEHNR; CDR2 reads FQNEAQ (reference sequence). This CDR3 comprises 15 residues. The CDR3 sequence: CASSSFGDTPYEQYF. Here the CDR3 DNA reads TGTGCCAGCAGCTCGTTCGGGGACACGCCCTACGAGCAGTACTTC.

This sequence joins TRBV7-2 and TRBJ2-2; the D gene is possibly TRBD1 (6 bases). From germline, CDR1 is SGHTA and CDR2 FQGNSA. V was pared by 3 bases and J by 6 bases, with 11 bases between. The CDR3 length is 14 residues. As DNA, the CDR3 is TGTGCCAGCAGCTTTACAGGGTTAGCCGGGGAGCTGTTTTTT. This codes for CASSFTGLAGELFF.

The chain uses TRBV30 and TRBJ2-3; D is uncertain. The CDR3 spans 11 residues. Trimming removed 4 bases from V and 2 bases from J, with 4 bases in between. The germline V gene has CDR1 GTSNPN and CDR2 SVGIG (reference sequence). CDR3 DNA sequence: TGTGCCTGGACCACCACAGATACGCAGTATTTT. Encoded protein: CAWTTTDTQYF. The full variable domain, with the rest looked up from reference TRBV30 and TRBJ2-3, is SQTIHQWPATLVQPVGSPLSLECTVEGTSNPNLYWYRQAAGRGLQLLFYSVGIGQISSEVPQNLSASRPQDRQFILSSKKLLLSDSGFYLCAWTTTDTQYFGPGTRLTVL.

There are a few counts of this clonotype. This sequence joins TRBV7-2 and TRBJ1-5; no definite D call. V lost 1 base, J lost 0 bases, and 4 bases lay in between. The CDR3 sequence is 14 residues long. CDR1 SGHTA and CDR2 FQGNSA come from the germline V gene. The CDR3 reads CASSLGNSNQPQHF. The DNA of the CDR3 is TGTGCCAGCAGCTTAGGGAATAGCAATCAGCCCCAGCATTTT.

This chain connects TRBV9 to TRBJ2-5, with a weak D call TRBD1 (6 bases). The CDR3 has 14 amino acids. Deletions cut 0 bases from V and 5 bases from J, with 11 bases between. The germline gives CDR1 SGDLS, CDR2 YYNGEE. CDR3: CASSVGNREETQYF. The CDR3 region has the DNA TGTGCCAGCAGCGTAGGGAACAGGGAGGAGACCCAGTACTTC.

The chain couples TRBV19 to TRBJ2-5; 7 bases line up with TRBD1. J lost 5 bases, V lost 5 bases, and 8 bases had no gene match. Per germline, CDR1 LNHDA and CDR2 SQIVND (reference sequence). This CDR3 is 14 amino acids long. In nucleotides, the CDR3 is TGTGCCAGTAGTCCTACAGGGGTCTTTGAGACCCAGTACTTC. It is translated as CASSPTGVFETQYF.

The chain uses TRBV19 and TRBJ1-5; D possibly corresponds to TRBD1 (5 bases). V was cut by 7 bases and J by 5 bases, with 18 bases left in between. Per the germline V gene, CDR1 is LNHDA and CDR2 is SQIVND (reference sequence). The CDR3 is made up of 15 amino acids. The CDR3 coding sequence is TGTGCCAGTACTCTAGCCGACAGCCGATATCAGCCCCAGCATTTT. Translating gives CASTLADSRYQPQHF.

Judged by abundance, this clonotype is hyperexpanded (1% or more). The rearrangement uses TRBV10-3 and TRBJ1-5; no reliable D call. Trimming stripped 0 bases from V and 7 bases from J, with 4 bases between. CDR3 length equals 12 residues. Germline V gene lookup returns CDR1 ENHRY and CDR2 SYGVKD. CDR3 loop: CAISESGQPQHF. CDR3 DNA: TGTGCCATCAGTGAGTCGGGCCAGCCCCAGCATTTT.

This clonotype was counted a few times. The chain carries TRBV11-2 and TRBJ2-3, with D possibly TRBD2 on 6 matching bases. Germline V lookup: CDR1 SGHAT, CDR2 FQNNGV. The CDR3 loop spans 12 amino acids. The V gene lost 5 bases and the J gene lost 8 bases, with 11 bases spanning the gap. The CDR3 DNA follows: TGTGCCAGCAGCCCGACGGGAGTTACGCAGTATTTT. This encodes CASSPTGVTQYF.

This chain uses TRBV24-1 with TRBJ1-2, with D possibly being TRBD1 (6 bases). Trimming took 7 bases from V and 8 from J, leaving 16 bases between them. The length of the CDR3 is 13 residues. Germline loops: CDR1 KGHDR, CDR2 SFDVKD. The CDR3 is CATSAGVLRGYTF. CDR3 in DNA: TGTGCCACCAGCGCAGGGGTCTTACGGGGCTACACCTTC.

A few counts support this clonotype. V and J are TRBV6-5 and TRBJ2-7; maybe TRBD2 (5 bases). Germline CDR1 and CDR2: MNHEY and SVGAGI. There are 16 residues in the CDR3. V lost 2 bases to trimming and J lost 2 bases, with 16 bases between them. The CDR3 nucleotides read TGTGCCAGCAGTTACCTCCCGGAGGCCCCCACCTACGAGCAGTACTTC. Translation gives CASSYLPEAPTYEQYF.

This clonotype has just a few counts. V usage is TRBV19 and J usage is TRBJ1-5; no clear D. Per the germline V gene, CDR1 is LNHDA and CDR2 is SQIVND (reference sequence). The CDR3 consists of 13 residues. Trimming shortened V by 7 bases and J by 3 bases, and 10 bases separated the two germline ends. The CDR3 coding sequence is TGTGCCAGTAATTGGAAGCCCAATCAGCCCCAGCATTTT. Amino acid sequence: CASNWKPNQPQHF.

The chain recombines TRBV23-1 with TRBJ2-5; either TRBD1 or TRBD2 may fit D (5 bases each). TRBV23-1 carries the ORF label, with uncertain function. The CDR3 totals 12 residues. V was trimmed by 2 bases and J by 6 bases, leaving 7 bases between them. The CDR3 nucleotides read TGCGCCAGCAGTCAAGAGGGGAAGACCCAGTACTTC. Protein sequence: CASSQEGKTQYF.

CDR3 coding DNA: TGTGCCAGCAGCCAGCGGGACCCAGGAACTGAAGCTTTCTTT. This codes for CASSQRDPGTEAFF. V usage is TRBV27 and J usage is TRBJ1-1; D might be TRBD1 (5 bases). Trimming took off 6 bases at V and 5 bases at J, with 16 bases between the two ends. The CDR3 loop spans 14 amino acids. The V gene's germline CDR1 is MNHEY and CDR2 SMNVEV (reference sequence).

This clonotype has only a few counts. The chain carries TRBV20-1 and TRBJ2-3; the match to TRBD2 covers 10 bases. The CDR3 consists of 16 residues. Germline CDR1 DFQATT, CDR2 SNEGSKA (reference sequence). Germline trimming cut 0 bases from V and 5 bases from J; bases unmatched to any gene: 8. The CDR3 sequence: CSARDPSGRAVDTQYF. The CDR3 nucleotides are TGCAGTGCTAGAGATCCCAGCGGGAGGGCGGTAGATACGCAGTATTTT.

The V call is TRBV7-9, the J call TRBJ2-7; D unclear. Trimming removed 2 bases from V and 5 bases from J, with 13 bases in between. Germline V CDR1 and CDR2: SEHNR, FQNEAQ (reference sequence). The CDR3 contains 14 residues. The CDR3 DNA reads TGTGCCAGCAGCTTAAGTATTTCCAAGAACGAGCAGTACTTC. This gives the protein CASSLSISKNEQYF.

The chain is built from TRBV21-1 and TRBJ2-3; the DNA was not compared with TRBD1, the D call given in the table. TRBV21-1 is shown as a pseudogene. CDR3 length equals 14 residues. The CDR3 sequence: CAPGASASTDTQYF. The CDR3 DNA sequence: TGTGCCCCCGGGGCCTCCGCTAGCACAGATACGCAGTATTTT.

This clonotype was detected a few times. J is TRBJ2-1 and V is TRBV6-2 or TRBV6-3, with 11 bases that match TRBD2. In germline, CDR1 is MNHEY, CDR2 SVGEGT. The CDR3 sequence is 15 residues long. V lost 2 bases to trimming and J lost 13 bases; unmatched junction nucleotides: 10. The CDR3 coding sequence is TGTGCCAGCAGTTACCACCTAGCGGGAGGTCTGACCCAGTTCTTC. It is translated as CASSYHLAGGLTQFF.

The CDR3 reads CASSLANGNEQFF. The CDR3 DNA is TGTGCCAGCAGCTTGGCTAATGGGAATGAGCAGTTCTTC. The chain links TRBV5-4 to TRBJ2-1; D gene unclear. This CDR3 spans 13 amino acids. Germline V gives CDR1 SGHNT, CDR2 YYREEE (reference sequence). V shed 0 bases and J shed 7 bases, with 8 bases lying between them.

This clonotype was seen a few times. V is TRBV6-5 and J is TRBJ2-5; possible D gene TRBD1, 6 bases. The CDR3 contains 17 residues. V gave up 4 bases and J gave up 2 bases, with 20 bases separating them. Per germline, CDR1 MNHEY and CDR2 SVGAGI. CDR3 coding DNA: TGTGCCAGCAGTTCGGACAGCAGCCGGCGGGTTCAAGAGACCCAGTACTTC. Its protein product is CASSSDSSRRVQETQYF.